This passage covers 23 T cell receptor beta chains from one sample sequenced in a study of blood T cell repertoires in COVID-19. This table comes from immunoSEQ multiplex PCR, and its TCRdb copy is limited to in-frame clones, with some not included. Of around 400,000 clones in the sample, about 87% are singletons; the top ten hold about 2.3%. The sequenced sample was peripheral blood. These receptors were obtained from a woman in her sixties or seventies with COVID-19, enrolled during active disease.

This chain uses TRBV6-6 with TRBJ2-7; D ambiguous. Germline V CDR1 and CDR2: MNHNY, SVGAGI (reference sequence). The CDR3 loop spans 12 amino acids. Trimming cost V 6 bases and J 0 bases, with 6 bases left between them. The CDR3 nucleotides are TGTGCCAGCAGCAAGAGCTCCTACGAGCAGTACTTC. It is translated as CASSKSSYEQYF.

The chain recombines TRBV19 with TRBJ1-1; 11 bases map to TRBD1. Germline CDR1 is LNHDA and CDR2 is SQIVND (reference sequence). V dropped 7 bases and J dropped 4; count of bases not matched to a gene: 5. The length of the CDR3 is 14 residues. CDR3 bases: TGTGCCAGTATAAGGGACAGGGGGTCCACTGAAGCTTTCTTT. The encoded protein is CASIRDRGSTEAFF.

This sequence joins TRBV9 and TRBJ2-3; 8 nucleotides line up with TRBD2. J was trimmed by 2 bases and V by 4 bases; bases with no gene match: 6. From germline, CDR1 is SGDLS and CDR2 YYNGEE. This CDR3 has 15 amino acids. CDR3 sequence reads: CASSLERGTTDTQYF. The CDR3 nucleotides are TGTGCCAGCAGCCTCGAGCGGGGGACCACAGATACGCAGTATTTT.

The genes are TRBV3-1 (or the pseudogene TRBV3-2) and TRBJ1-2, with D uncertain. The CDR3 has 13 residues. V was shortened by 0 bases and J by 4 bases, with 6 bases between the two germline ends. Germline V gene data show CDR1 as LGHDT and CDR2 as YNNKEL (reference sequence). Written as DNA, the CDR3 is TGTGCCAGCAGCCAAGACCGGTTCTATGGCTACACCTTC. Translating it yields CASSQDRFYGYTF.

The V and J genes are TRBV2 and TRBJ1-5; D call uncertain. Trimming removed 0 bases from V and 7 bases from J, with 13 bases in between. CDR1 is SNHLY and CDR2 is FYNNEI in the germline V gene. The CDR3 length is 15 residues. The CDR3 is CASSEATGYGQPQHF. The CDR3 nucleotides read TGTGCCAGCAGTGAAGCTACGGGGTACGGGCAGCCCCAGCATTTT.

In this sample, this clone turned up once. The V and J genes are TRBV7-8 and TRBJ2-5; 9 nucleotides line up with TRBD1. Per germline, CDR1 SGHVS and CDR2 FQNEAQ. Unmatched junction bases numbered 5, after V lost 3 bases and J lost 3 bases. The CDR3 is made up of 15 amino acids. The CDR3 region has the DNA TGTGCCAGCAGCTTGCGGACAGGGGCAGAAGAGACCCAGTACTTC. This gives the protein CASSLRTGAEETQYF.

The rearrangement links TRBV30 to TRBJ2-2; D possibly corresponds to TRBD1 (8 bases). The germline gives CDR1 GTSNPN, CDR2 SVGIG (reference sequence). The V gene lost 0 bases and the J gene lost 6 bases, with 14 bases spanning the gap. The CDR3 consists of 15 residues. The CDR3 sequence: CAWSVNRGGPGELFF. The CDR3 DNA sequence: TGTGCCTGGAGTGTAAACAGGGGGGGTCCCGGGGAGCTGTTTTTT.

The V and J genes are TRBV5-6 and TRBJ1-6, with D perhaps TRBD1 (6 bases). The CDR3 is 19 residues long. Trimming shortened V by 1 base and J by 6 bases, and 23 bases separated the two germline ends. The V gene's germline CDR1 is SGHDT and CDR2 YYEEEE. The DNA for the CDR3 is TGTGCCAGCAGCTTGATTGGGGTGACAGGAACTTCTGGTAATTCACCCCTCCACTTT. This translates into CASSLIGVTGTSGNSPLHF.

The chain uses TRBV15 and TRBJ2-3; 11 bases agree with TRBD1. J gave up 4 bases and V 3 bases, and 0 bases lay outside the gene matches. This CDR3 has 14 residues. CDR1 and CDR2 (germline): LNHNV, YYDKDF (reference sequence). CDR3 sequence: CATSRDRGPDTQYF. The CDR3 DNA is TGTGCCACCAGCAGGGACAGGGGGCCAGATACGCAGTATTTT.

The V gene is TRBV6-5, the J gene TRBJ1-6; 7 positions agree with TRBD1. Germline CDR1 and CDR2: MNHEY and SVGAGI. Losses at the gene ends were 0 bases for V and 11 bases for J; bases not matched to a gene: 7. This CDR3 region has 15 residues. The CDR3 DNA sequence: TGTGCCAGCAGTTACTCGGACAGGCGTCTTCCACCCCTCCACTTT. Amino acid sequence: CASSYSDRRLPPLHF.

CDR3 in amino acids: CASSVDRGGQYF. The CDR3 coding sequence is TGTGCCAGCAGTGTGGACAGGGGGGGCCAGTACTTC. The rearrangement links TRBV6-2 or TRBV6-3 to TRBJ2-5, with 10 bases aligning to TRBD1. Germline V gives CDR1 MNHEY, CDR2 SVGEGT. CDR3 length equals 12 residues. The J segment lost 10 bases and the V segment lost 5 bases, leaving 4 bases of the junction unmatched.

In its sample, this clone was seen a few times. The V call is TRBV7-2, the J call TRBJ1-6; TRBD1 matches 7 bases. The CDR3 spans 15 residues. Germline V gives CDR1 SGHTA, CDR2 FQGNSA. With 6 bases clipped from V and 4 bases from J, the junction kept 6 bases outside the gene matches. The CDR3 protein is CASRQGQTYNSPLHF. The CDR3 DNA reads as TGTGCCAGCAGGCAGGGACAGACTTATAATTCACCCCTCCACTTT. Full variable domain (rest looked up from reference TRBV7-2 and TRBJ1-6): GAGVSQSPSNKVTEKGKDVELRCDPISGHTALYWYRQSLGQGLEFLIYFQGNSAPDKSGLPSDRFSAERTGGSVSTLTIQRTQQEDSAVYLCASRQGQTYNSPLHFGNGTRLTVT.

The chain uses TRBV2 and TRBJ1-1; TRBD1 aligns across 8 bases. The CDR3 consists of 15 residues. The V and J ends lost 6 bases and 4 bases, in that order; junction bases with no gene match: 10. From germline, CDR1 is SNHLY and CDR2 FYNNEI. CDR3 in amino acids: CASRAGQGEGTEAFF. CDR3 coding DNA: TGTGCCAGCAGAGCCGGACAGGGCGAAGGCACTGAAGCTTTCTTT.

The chain couples TRBV2 to TRBJ1-3, with D possibly being TRBD1 (5 bases). Germline lookup yields CDR1 SNHLY and CDR2 FYNNEI. The V gene lost 8 bases and the J gene lost 1 base, with 12 bases spanning the gap. The CDR3 has 14 residues. CDR3 protein: CASRFRVSGNTIYF. The CDR3 DNA reads as TGTGCCAGCCGATTCAGGGTGTCTGGAAACACCATATATTTT.

V and J are TRBV18 and TRBJ1-2, with 9 positions matching TRBD1. This CDR3 region has 13 residues. The V segment lost 3 bases and the J segment 6 bases; nucleotides outside the gene matches: 2. The germline V gene encodes CDR1 KGHSH and CDR2 LQKENI. As DNA, the CDR3 is TGTGCCAGCTCACCGGACAGGGGCGATGGCTACACCTTC. Translation: CASSPDRGDGYTF.

The chain joins TRBV2 to TRBJ2-3; no firm D call. The CDR3 totals 12 residues. The germline gives CDR1 SNHLY, CDR2 FYNNEI. Trimming removed 5 bases from V and 2 bases from J, with 5 bases in between. Here the CDR3 reads CASSRVTDTQYF. The CDR3 coding sequence is TGTGCCAGCAGTCGCGTCACAGATACGCAGTATTTT.

The gene calls are TRBV19 and TRBJ1-2, with D perhaps TRBD1 (6 bases). Germline V gene sequence: CDR1 LNHDA, CDR2 SQIVND (reference sequence). The ends were cut back, 5 bases at V and 3 bases at J, with 10 bases in the middle. This CDR3 is 13 amino acids long. The CDR3: CASSRQEDYGYTF. CDR3 nucleotides: TGTGCCAGTAGTCGACAGGAGGACTATGGCTACACCTTC.

The chain is built from TRBV19 and TRBJ2-7; a weak D match, TRBD2 (5 bases). V lost 3 bases and J lost 4, with 19 bases in between. There are 16 residues in the CDR3. Germline loops: CDR1 LNHDA, CDR2 SQIVND (reference sequence). The CDR3 loop reads CASSIYFGEIIYEQYF. CDR3 DNA sequence: TGTGCCAGTAGTATTTACTTTGGGGAGATTATATACGAGCAGTACTTC.

V gene TRBV19 combines with J gene TRBJ1-2; D is uncertain. Deletions cut 0 bases from V and 4 bases from J, with 15 bases between. The CDR3 length is 16 residues. Germline CDR1 is LNHDA and CDR2 is SQIVND (reference sequence). The CDR3 bases are TGTGCCAGTAGTATAGATCAACTTACCGGGAGCTATGGCTACACCTTC. Translation: CASSIDQLTGSYGYTF.

The rearrangement uses TRBV5-4 and TRBJ2-7, with 8 bases fitting TRBD2. This CDR3 has 14 amino acids. The germline gives CDR1 SGHNT, CDR2 YYREEE (reference sequence). V lost 4 bases and J lost 3; bases outside the gene matches: 6. CDR3 nucleotide sequence: TGTGCCAGCAGCGGGCCGGGACTAGACTACGAGCAGTACTTC. It yields the protein CASSGPGLDYEQYF.

This clone was picked up one time. The rearrangement links TRBV6-5 to TRBJ1-1, with D perhaps TRBD1 (6 bases). The germline gives CDR1 MNHEY, CDR2 SVGAGI. Deletions cut 0 bases from V and 0 bases from J, with 8 bases between. The CDR3 consists of 15 residues. The CDR3 region has the DNA TGTGCCAGCAGTTACTCGGGGGCGATGAACACTGAAGCTTTCTTT. Encoded protein: CASSYSGAMNTEAFF.

This clone was counted only a few times. The chain joins TRBV4-1 to TRBJ2-3; 7 nucleotides match TRBD2. V shed 4 bases, J shed 0 bases, and the junction held 16 bases outside the gene matches. The CDR3 is 19 amino acids. Per germline, CDR1 MGHRA and CDR2 YSYEKL. Here the CDR3 reads CASSLRVAGQKTSTDTQYF. The CDR3 DNA reads as TGCGCCAGCAGCCTCCGCGTAGCGGGCCAAAAAACTAGCACAGATACGCAGTATTTT.

This clone was recorded only once. The V and J genes are TRBV28 and TRBJ2-5; D not certain. The V gene's germline CDR1 is MDHEN and CDR2 SYDVKM. There are 15 residues in the CDR3. V was pared by 3 bases and J by 3 bases, with 14 bases between. Here the CDR3 reads CASSFYETSKETQYF. The CDR3 DNA follows: TGTGCCAGCAGTTTCTATGAGACTTCGAAAGAGACCCAGTACTTC.